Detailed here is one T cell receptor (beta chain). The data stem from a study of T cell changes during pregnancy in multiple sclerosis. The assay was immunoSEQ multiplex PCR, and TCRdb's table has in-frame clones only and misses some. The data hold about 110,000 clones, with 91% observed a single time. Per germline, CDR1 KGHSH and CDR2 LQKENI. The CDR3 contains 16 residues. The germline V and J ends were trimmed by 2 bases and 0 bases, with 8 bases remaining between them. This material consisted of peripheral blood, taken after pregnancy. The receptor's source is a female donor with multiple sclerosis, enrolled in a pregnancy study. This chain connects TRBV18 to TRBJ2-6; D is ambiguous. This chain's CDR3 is CASSPVQISGANVLTF. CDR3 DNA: TGTGCCAGCTCACCAGTGCAGATCTCTGGGGCCAACGTCCTGACTTTC. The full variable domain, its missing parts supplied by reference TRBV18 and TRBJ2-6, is NAGVMQNPRHLVRRRGQEARLRCSPMKGHSHVYWYRQLPEEGLKFMVYLQKENIIDESGMPKERFSAEFPKEGPSILRIQQVVRGDSAAYFCASSPVQISGANVLTFGAGSRLTVL.